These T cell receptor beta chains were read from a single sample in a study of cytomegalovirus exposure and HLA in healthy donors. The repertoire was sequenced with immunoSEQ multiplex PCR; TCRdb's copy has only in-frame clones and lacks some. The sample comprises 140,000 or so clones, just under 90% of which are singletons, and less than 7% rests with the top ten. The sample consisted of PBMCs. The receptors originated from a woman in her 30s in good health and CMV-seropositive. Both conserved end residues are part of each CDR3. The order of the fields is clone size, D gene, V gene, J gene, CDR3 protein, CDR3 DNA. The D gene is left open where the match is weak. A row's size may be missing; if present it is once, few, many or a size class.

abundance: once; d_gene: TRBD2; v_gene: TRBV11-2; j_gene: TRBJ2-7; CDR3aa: CASSPTGLAGGPGVYEQYF; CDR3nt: TGTGCCAGCAGCCCGACGGGACTAGCGGGAGGGCCGGGCGTCTACGAGCAGTACTTC
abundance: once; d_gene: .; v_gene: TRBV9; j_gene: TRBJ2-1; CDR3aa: CASSVGTGGRQFF; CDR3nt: TGTGCCAGCAGCGTCGGGACTGGAGGTAGACAGTTCTTC
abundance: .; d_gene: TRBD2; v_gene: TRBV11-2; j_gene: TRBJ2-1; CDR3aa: CASSPGLAGEQFF; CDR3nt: TGTGCCAGCAGCCCGGGACTAGCGGGTGAGCAGTTCTTC
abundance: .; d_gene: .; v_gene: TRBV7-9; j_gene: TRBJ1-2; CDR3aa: CASSFSRAPYGYTF; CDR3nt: TGTGCCAGCAGCTTTTCCAGGGCACCCTATGGCTACACCTTC
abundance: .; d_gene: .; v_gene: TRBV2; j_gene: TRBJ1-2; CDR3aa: CASSEIGQGGYGYTF; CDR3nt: TGTGCCAGCAGTGAAATAGGGCAGGGAGGCTATGGCTACACCTTC
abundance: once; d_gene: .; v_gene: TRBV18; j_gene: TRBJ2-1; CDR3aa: CASSPRANEQFF; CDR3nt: TGTGCCAGCTCACCCAGGGCAAATGAGCAGTTCTTC
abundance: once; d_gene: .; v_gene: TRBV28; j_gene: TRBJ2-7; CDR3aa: CASSLFAGIFSYEQYF; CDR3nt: TGTGCCAGCAGTTTATTTGCGGGGATCTTCTCCTACGAGCAGTACTTC
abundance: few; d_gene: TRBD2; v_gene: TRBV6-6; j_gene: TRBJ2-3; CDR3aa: CASSYSGRGAADTQYF; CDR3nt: TGTGCCAGCAGTTACTCCGGGCGGGGGGCGGCAGATACGCAGTATTTT
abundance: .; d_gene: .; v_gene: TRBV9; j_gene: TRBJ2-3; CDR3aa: CASSVGGQSTDTQYF; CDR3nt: TGTGCCAGCAGCGTAGGAGGACAGAGCACAGATACGCAGTATTTT
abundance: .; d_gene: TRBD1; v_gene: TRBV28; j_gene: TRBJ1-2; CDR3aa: CASRDRAGYGYTF; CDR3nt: TGTGCCAGCAGGGACAGGGCAGGCTATGGCTACACCTTC
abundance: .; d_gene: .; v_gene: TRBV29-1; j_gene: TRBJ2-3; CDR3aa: CSVAWWQESTDTQYF; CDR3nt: TGCAGCGTTGCCTGGTGGCAGGAAAGCACAGATACGCAGTATTTT
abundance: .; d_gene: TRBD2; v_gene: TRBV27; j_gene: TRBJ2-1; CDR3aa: CASSLTTLAGGWGYNEQFF; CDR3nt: TGTGCCAGCAGCCTCACCACCCTAGCGGGAGGCTGGGGGTACAATGAGCAGTTCTTC
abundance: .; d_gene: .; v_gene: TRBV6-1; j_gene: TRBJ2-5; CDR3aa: CASSEATMGETQYF; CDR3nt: TGTGCCAGCAGTGAAGCGACTATGGGGGAGACCCAGTACTTC
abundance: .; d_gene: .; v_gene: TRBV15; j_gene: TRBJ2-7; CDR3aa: CATSRDLRYEQYF; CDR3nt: TGTGCCACCAGCAGAGATCTTCGGTACGAGCAGTACTTC
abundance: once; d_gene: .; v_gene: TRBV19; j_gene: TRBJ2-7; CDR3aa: CASLGRIDYEQYF; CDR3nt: TGTGCCAGCCTCGGCAGGATCGACTACGAGCAGTACTTC
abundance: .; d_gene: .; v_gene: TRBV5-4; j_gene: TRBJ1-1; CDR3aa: CASSRLGEENTEAFF; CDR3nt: TGTGCCAGCAGCCGCCTGGGGGAGGAGAACACTGAAGCTTTCTTT
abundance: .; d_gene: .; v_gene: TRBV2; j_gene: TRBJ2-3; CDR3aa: CASRPSRTDTQYF; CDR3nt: TGTGCCAGCAGACCCAGTCGCACAGATACGCAGTATTTT
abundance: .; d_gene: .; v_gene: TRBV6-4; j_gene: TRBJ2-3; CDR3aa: CASSDSGGTDTQYF; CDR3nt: TGTGCCAGCAGTGACTCAGGGGGCACAGATACGCAGTATTTT
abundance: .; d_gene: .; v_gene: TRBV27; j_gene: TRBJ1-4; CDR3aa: CASSRRRGVAEKLFF; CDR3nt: TGTGCCAGCAGTCGAAGGCGGGGAGTCGCTGAAAAACTGTTTTTT
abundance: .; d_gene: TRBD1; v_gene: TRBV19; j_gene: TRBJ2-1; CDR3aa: CASSIGTGKYNEQFF; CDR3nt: TGTGCCAGTAGTATTGGGACAGGGAAGTACAATGAGCAGTTCTTC
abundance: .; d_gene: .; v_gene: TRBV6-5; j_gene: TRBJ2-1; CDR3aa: CASSYGRGNEQFF; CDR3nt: TGTGCCAGCAGTTACGGCAGGGGCAATGAGCAGTTCTTC
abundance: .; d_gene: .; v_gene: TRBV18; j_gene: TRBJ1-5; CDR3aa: CASSPQGTNSNQPQHF; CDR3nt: TGTGCCAGCTCACCTCAGGGCACTAATAGCAATCAGCCCCAGCATTTT
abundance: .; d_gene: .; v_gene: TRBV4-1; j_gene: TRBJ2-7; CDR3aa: CASSQSFPPYEQYF; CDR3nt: TGCGCCAGCAGCCAGAGCTTCCCCCCCTACGAGCAGTACTTC
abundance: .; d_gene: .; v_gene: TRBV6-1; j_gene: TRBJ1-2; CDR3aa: CASSETAYSYGYTF; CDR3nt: TGTGCCAGCAGTGAAACAGCCTATTCTTATGGCTACACCTTC
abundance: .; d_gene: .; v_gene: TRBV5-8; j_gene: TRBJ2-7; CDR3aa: CASSPSYEQYF; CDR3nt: TGTGCCAGCAGTCCTTCCTACGAGCAGTACTTC
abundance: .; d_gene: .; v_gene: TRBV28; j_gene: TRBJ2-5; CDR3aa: CASSLGAGETQYF; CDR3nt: TGTGCCAGCAGTTTAGGAGCGGGAGAGACCCAGTACTTC
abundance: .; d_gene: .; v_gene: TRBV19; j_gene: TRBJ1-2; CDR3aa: CATKLTDRFYGYTF; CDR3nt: TGTGCCACCAAGCTAACGGACAGATTCTATGGCTACACCTTC
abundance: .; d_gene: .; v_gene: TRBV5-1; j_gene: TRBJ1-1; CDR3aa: CASSLGVGGQNTEAFF; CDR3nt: TGCGCCAGCAGCTTGGGCGTGGGGGGTCAGAACACTGAAGCTTTCTTT
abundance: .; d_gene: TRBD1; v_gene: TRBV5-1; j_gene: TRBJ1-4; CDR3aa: CASSRDRANEKLFF; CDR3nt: TGCGCCAGCAGCCGCGACAGGGCTAATGAAAAACTGTTTTTT
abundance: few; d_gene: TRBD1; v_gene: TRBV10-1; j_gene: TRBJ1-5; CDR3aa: CASSSTGEPQHF; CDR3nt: TGCGCCAGCAGTAGCACAGGGGAGCCCCAGCATTTT
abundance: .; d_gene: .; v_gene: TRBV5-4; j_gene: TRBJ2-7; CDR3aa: CASSGNGVSYEQYF; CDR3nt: TGTGCCAGCAGCGGAAACGGAGTCTCCTACGAGCAGTACTTC
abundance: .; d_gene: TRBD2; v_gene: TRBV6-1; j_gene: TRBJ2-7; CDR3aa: CASRIAGSSYEQYF; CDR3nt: TGTGCCAGCCGTATAGCGGGAAGTTCCTACGAGCAGTACTTC
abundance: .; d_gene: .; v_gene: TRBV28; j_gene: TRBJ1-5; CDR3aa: CASSLWETAPGPQHF; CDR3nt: TGTGCCAGCAGTTTATGGGAGACAGCCCCAGGGCCCCAGCATTTT
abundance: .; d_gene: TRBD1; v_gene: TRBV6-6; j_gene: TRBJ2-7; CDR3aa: CASSLTGVTYEQYF; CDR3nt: TGTGCCAGCAGTTTGACAGGGGTCACGTACGAGCAGTACTTC
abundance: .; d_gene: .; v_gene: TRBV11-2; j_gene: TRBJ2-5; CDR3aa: CASSTGFVGTQYF; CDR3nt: TGTGCCAGCAGCACAGGGTTCGTCGGGACCCAGTACTTC
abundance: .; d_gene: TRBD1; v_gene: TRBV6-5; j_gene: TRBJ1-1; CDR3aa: CASSYSGTVYRTEAFF; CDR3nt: TGTGCCAGCAGTTACTCGGGGACAGTGTATCGCACTGAAGCTTTCTTT
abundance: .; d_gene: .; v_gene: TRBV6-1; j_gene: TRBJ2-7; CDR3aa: CASSSGRGYEQYF; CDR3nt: TGTGCCAGCAGCTCGGGCAGGGGCTACGAGCAGTACTTC
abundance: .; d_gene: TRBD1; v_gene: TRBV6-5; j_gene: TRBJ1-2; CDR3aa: CASSRTGDGYTF; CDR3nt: TGTGCCAGCAGCCGGACAGGGGATGGCTACACCTTC
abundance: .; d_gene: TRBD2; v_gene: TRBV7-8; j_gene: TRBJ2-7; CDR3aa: CASSPSGPSYEQYF; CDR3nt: TGTGCCAGCAGCCCTAGCGGTCCGTCCTACGAGCAGTACTTC
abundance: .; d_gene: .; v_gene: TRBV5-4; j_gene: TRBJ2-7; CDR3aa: CASSLYTASSYEQYF; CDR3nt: TGTGCCAGCAGCTTGTATACAGCCTCCTCCTACGAGCAGTACTTC
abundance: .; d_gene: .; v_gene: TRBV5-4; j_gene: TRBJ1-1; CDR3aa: CASSLESTGNTEAFF; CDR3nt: TGTGCCAGCAGCTTGGAGTCGACAGGGAACACTGAAGCTTTCTTT
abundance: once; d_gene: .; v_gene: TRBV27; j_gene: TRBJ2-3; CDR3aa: CASSLVQRTDTQYF; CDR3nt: TGTGCCAGCAGTTTGGTACAGCGCACAGATACGCAGTATTTT
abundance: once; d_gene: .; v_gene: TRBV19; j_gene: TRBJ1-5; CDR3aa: CASSMDSNQPQHF; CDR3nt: TGTGCCAGTTCGATGGACAGTAATCAGCCCCAGCATTTT
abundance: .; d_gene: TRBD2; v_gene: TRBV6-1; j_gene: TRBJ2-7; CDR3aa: CASSALGTSSTEQYF; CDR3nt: TGTGCCAGCAGTGCCCTCGGGACTAGCTCTACCGAGCAGTACTTC
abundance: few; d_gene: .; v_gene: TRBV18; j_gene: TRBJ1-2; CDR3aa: CASSPVGDHYGYTF; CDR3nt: TGTGCCAGCTCACCAGTGGGAGATCACTATGGCTACACCTTC
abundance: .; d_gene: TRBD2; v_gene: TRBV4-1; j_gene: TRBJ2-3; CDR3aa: CASSQVRTSLSSDTQYF; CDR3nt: TGCGCCAGCAGCCAAGTGAGGACTAGTTTATCATCAGATACGCAGTATTTT
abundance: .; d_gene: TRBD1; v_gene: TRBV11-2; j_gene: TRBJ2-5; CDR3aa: CASSYGQGQETQYF; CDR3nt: TGTGCCAGCAGCTACGGACAGGGACAAGAGACCCAGTACTTC
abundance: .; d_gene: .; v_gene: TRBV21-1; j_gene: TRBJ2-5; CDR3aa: CASRRGGLETQYF; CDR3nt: TGTGCCAGCCGAAGGGGGGGCTTAGAGACCCAGTACTTC
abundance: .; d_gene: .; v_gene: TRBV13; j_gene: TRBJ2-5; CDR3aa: CASSLDPGLQETQYF; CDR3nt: TGTGCCAGCAGTTTAGACCCGGGACTGCAAGAGACCCAGTACTTC
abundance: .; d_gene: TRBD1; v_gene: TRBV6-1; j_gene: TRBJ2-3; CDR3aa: CASSEFAGGQGADTQYF; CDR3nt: TGTGCCAGCAGTGAATTCGCTGGGGGACAGGGGGCAGATACGCAGTATTTT
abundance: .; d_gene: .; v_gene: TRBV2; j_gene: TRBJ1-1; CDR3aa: CATNKGAEAFF; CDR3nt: TGTGCCACCAACAAGGGGGCTGAAGCTTTCTTT
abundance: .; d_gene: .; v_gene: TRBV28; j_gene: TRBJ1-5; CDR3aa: CASSLVLYQPQHF; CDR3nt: TGTGCCAGCAGCCTCGTCCTTTATCAGCCCCAGCATTTT
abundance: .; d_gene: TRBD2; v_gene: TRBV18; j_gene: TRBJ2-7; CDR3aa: CASVGGVSYEQYF; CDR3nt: TGTGCCAGCGTTGGGGGGGTCTCCTACGAGCAGTACTTC
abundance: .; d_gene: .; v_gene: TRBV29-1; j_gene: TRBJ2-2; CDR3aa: CSVEGQSTGELFF; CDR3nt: TGCAGCGTTGAGGGGCAGTCCACCGGGGAGCTGTTTTTT
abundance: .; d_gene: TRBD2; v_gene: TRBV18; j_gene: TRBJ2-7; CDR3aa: CASSPPLAGGYEQYF; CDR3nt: TGTGCCAGCTCACCACCCCTAGCGGGGGGATACGAGCAGTACTTC
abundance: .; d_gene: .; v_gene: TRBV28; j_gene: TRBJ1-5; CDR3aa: CASSLWTSHQPQHF; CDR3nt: TGTGCCAGCAGTTTATGGACAAGCCATCAGCCCCAGCATTTT
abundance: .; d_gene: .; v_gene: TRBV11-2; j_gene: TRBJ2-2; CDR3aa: CASSLASGELFF; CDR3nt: TGTGCCAGCAGCTTAGCCTCCGGGGAGCTGTTTTTT
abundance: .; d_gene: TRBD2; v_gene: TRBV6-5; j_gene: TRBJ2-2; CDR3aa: CASSYGDYPGGELFF; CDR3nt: TGTGCCAGCAGTTACGGGGACTACCCGGGCGGGGAGCTGTTTTTT
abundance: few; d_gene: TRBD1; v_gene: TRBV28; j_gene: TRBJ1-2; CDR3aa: CASARDRYGYTF; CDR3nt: TGTGCCAGCGCCCGGGACAGATATGGCTACACCTTC
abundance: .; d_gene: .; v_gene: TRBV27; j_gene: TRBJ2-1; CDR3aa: CASSLYGGSYNEQFF; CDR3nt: TGTGCCAGCAGTTTATACGGGGGATCCTACAATGAGCAGTTCTTC